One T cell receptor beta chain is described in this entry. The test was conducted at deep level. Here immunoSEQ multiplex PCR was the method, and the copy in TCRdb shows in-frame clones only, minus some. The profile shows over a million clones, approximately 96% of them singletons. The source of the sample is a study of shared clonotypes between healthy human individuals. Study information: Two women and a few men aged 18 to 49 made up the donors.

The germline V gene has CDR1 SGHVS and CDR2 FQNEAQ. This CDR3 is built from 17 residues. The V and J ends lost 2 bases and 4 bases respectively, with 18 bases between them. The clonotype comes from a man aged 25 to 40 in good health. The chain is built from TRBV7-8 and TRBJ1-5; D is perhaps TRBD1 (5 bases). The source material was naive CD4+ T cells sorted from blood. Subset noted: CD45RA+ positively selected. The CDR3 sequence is CASSLSPWGGENQPQHF. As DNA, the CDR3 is TGTGCCAGCAGCTTATCCCCCTGGGGAGGGGAAAATCAGCCCCAGCATTTT.